This TCR beta chain was profiled in a study of persistence of HIV-infected CD4 T cells. Nonspecific anti-CD3/anti-CD28 bead stimulation represents the broad CD4+ T cell repertoire. Sorting of responding CD4+ T cells relied on upregulated CD40 ligand together with CD69. Before stimulation, PBMCs underwent CD8+ T cell depletion. Sequencing used immunoSEQ version 4 in survey mode. Method: immunoSEQ multiplex PCR; TCRdb's copy keeps in-frame clones and lacks some. The sample lists some 40,000 clones, approximately 90% occurring once. V lost 3 bases, J lost 0 bases, and 3 bases stayed unmatched. The CDR3 totals 17 residues. CDR1 is LNHDA and CDR2 is SQIVND in the germline V gene (reference sequence). This clone showed up just once. The target antigen is unknown.

This chain connects TRBV19 to TRBJ2-2, with 11 bases identical to TRBD1. This sequence originates from an adult man with HIV who was CMV-seropositive. Source: CD4+ T cells sorted from PBMCs after roughly 18-hour stimulation, taken from a patient who received antiretroviral therapy. The CDR3, as DNA: TGTGCCAGTAGTATGAGGACAGGGGGCACGAACACCGGGGAGCTGTTTTTT. Its translation: CASSMRTGGTNTGELFF.